This T cell receptor beta chain was recorded in a study of post-analysis software for immune sequencing data. On the study more broadly: Relapsing-remitting, secondary progressive and progressive-relapsing multiple sclerosis courses were included. Study-level points and caveats: When the samples were clustered directly with F measure, those that had been prepared in the same batch showed strong co-clustering. With TRBV5-6, TRBV5-1 and TRBV20-1 included, about five TRBV segments were more frequent in patients than in controls. Controls' normalized Chao1 diversity significantly exceeded that of multiple sclerosis patients.

TCR beta cDNA libraries had unique molecular identifiers. Input of about 0.9 to 10 million T cells yielded 550,000 or so cDNA molecules. TCRdb independently ran MiXCR on the PCR reads; one entry per CDR3 protein. The sample has fewer than 700,000 distinct CDR3 sequences; roughly 46% are singletons. The CDR3 extends over 19 amino acids. Germline CDR1 reads SGHVS; CDR2 reads FNYEAQ. V gave up 2 bases and J gave up 4 bases; unmatched junction bases: 18. A remark on this clonotype: Antigen unknown.

The receptor comes from a girl aged 5 to 17 with multiple sclerosis. V usage is TRBV7-6 and J usage is TRBJ2-5, with 8 bases matching TRBD1. Sequencing was carried out using blood. CDR3 bases: TGTGCCAGCAGCTTAAGCCCCGGGGCAGGGGGCGGCTGGATAGAGACCCAGTACTTC. Translation: CASSLSPGAGGGWIETQYF.